Listed here is a single T cell receptor beta chain. The method was immunoSEQ multiplex PCR; TCRdb's version includes in-frame clones alone and lacks a portion of them. The sample includes approximately 15,000 clones, 80% to 95% of them seen just once. The data were obtained in a study of OX40 agonist ivuxolimab in advanced cancers. The CDR3 sequence is 15 residues long. In germline, CDR1 is SGHTA, CDR2 FQGNSA. The V segment lost 5 bases and the J segment 6 bases; nucleotides outside the gene matches: 9. The TCR was taken from an adult with an advanced solid tumor such as melanoma, head and neck, liver or kidney cancer. This specimen consisted of CD4+ or CD8+ T cells sorted from blood, obtained in a trial of the OX40 agonist ivuxolimab. This chain links TRBV7-2 with TRBJ2-1; 8 nucleotides agree with TRBD1. CDR3 sequence reads: CASSPWTGSRNEQFF. The CDR3 DNA is TGTGCCAGCAGCCCTTGGACAGGGTCTCGCAATGAGCAGTTCTTC. Full variable domain (missing parts from reference TRBV7-2 and TRBJ2-1): GAGVSQSPSNKVTEKGKDVELRCDPISGHTALYWYRQSLGQGLEFLIYFQGNSAPDKSGLPSDRFSAERTGGSVSTLTIQRTQQEDSAVYLCASSPWTGSRNEQFFGPGTRLTVL.